Each of the 18 T cell receptor beta chains below was sequenced from the same sample in a study of shared clonotypes between healthy human individuals. The repertoire was sequenced with immunoSEQ multiplex PCR; TCRdb's copy has only in-frame clones and lacks some. The sample has 2 million to 3 million clones, around nine tenths seen once. The source material was naive CD4+ T cells sorted from blood. Documented subset: CD45RA+ positively selected. These TCRs come from a man younger than 30 in good health.

The chain employs TRBV6-1 and TRBJ2-2; 8 bases are a match to TRBD1. The CDR3 has 15 amino acids. Germline CDR1 reads MNHNS; CDR2 reads SASEGT. J was trimmed by 4 bases and V by 4 bases; bases with no gene match: 5. DNA of the CDR3: TGTGCCAGCAGTGCCCAGGGGGCGGGCACCGGGGAGCTGTTTTTT. This sequence encodes CASSAQGAGTGELFF.

This clone appeared a single time. The rearrangement joins TRBV6-6 to TRBJ1-1, with 8 nucleotides matching TRBD1. Losses at the gene ends were 5 bases for V and 4 bases for J; bases not matched to a gene: 6. The CDR3 length is 14 residues. Germline V gene data show CDR1 as MNHNY and CDR2 as SVGAGI (reference sequence). The CDR3: CASSTGGKRTEAFF. The CDR3 nucleotides read TGTGCCAGCAGTACAGGGGGAAAGCGCACTGAAGCTTTCTTT.

The chain has TRBV27 and TRBJ2-3, with TRBD2 identical over 9 bases. V lost 4 bases and J lost 5; bases outside the gene matches: 13. The CDR3 has 17 amino acids. The germline V gene encodes CDR1 MNHEY and CDR2 SMNVEV (reference sequence). CDR3: CASSSRLAGGPVDTQYF. CDR3 in DNA: TGTGCCAGCAGTTCTAGACTGGCGGGGGGGCCAGTAGATACGCAGTATTTT.

This clone was detected once. V gene TRBV6-5 combines with J gene TRBJ1-1; TRBD1 matches at 8 bases. J lost 1 base, V lost 10 bases, and 8 bases had no gene match. Looked up from germline, CDR1 is MNHEY and CDR2 is SVGAGI. The CDR3 contains 14 residues. The CDR3 DNA reads TGTGCCACTCTACTAGGACAGGGGAACACTGAAGCTTTCTTT. Amino acids: CATLLGQGNTEAFF.

The CDR3 protein is CASSPGTRDTDTQYF. Here the CDR3 DNA reads TGTGCCAGCAGTCCCGGGACTAGGGACACAGATACGCAGTATTTT. V usage is TRBV2 and J usage is TRBJ2-3; 8 positions agree with TRBD2. V lost 5 bases and J lost 2; bases outside the gene matches: 6. This CDR3 is built from 15 residues. The germline gives CDR1 SNHLY, CDR2 FYNNEI.

The chain recombines TRBV30 with TRBJ2-3; 13 bases are shared with TRBD2. The CDR3 consists of 13 residues. Germline loops: CDR1 GTSNPN, CDR2 SVGIG (reference sequence). Trimming at V came to 7 bases and at J to 6 bases, leaving 4 bases not matched to a gene. The DNA for the CDR3 is TGTGCCTCTGGACTAGCGGGGGTCGATACGCAGTATTTT. Its translation: CASGLAGVDTQYF. Drawing the rest from reference TRBV30 and TRBJ2-3, the complete variable domain is SQTIHQWPATLVQPVGSPLSLECTVEGTSNPNLYWYRQAAGRGLQLLFYSVGIGQISSEVPQNLSASRPQDRQFILSSKKLLLSDSGFYLCASGLAGVDTQYFGPGTRLTVL.

The chain joins TRBV6-5 to TRBJ1-4; D is undetermined. Looked up from germline, CDR1 is MNHEY and CDR2 is SVGAGI. CDR3 size: 14 residues. V was pared by 2 bases and J by 7 bases, with 11 bases between. CDR3 coding DNA: TGTGCCAGCAGTTACAGGAGGGAAGGTGAAAAACTGTTTTTT. Amino acids: CASSYRREGEKLFF.

This sequence joins TRBV6-5 and TRBJ2-5, with 9 nucleotides matching TRBD2. The CDR3 is 16 residues long. CDR1 is MNHEY, CDR2 SVGAGI, per germline. J was trimmed by 1 base and V by 0 bases; bases with no gene match: 3. In nucleotides, the CDR3 is TGTGCCAGCAGTTACTCAAGGCGGGGGGGCCAAGAGACCCAGTACTTC. It translates to CASSYSRRGGQETQYF.

On this clone: At the DNA level, this CDR3 is encoded by other sequences in the same sample as well. The chain carries TRBV9 and TRBJ2-3; 8 bases align to TRBD2. Germline loops: CDR1 SGDLS, CDR2 YYNGEE. CDR3 length equals 15 residues. V lost 1 base and J lost 3; bases outside the gene matches: 4. CDR3 in DNA: TGTGCCAGCAGCGTATCCAGCGGGAGAACAGATACGCAGTATTTT. Amino acid sequence: CASSVSSGRTDTQYF. The full variable domain, completed using reference TRBV9 and TRBJ2-3, is DSGVTQTPKHLITATGQRVTLRCSPRSGDLSVYWYQQSLDQGLQFLIQYYNGEERAKGNILERFSAQQFPDLHSELNLSSLELGDSALYFCASSVSSGRTDTQYFGPGTRLTVL.

The chain uses TRBV19 and TRBJ1-2, with TRBD1 matching 7 bases. CDR3 length equals 12 residues. The V segment lost 5 bases and the J segment 8 bases; nucleotides outside the gene matches: 5. Germline CDR1 LNHDA, CDR2 SQIVND (reference sequence). The CDR3 DNA sequence: TGTGCCAGTAGTGCTACAGGGGACGGCTACACCTTC. Translating gives CASSATGDGYTF.

A word on this clone: In the same sample, other DNA sequences code for this CDR3. V gene TRBV28 combines with J gene TRBJ2-7; a weak D match, TRBD1 (6 bases). Trimming removed 5 bases at V and 1 base at J, with 9 bases between. The length of the CDR3 is 13 residues. Germline CDR1 MDHEN, CDR2 SYDVKM. As DNA, the CDR3 is TGTGCCAGCAGTCTCGGACAGTCCTACGAGCAGTACTTC. This sequence encodes CASSLGQSYEQYF.

This rearrangement joins TRBV5-6 to TRBJ1-6; weak D call: TRBD1 (5 bases). The CDR3 covers 16 residues. Trimming took off 0 bases at V and 2 bases at J, with 9 bases between the two ends. Germline values: CDR1 SGHDT, CDR2 YYEEEE. The CDR3 sequence is CASSLGGVAYNSPLHF. The CDR3 DNA reads TGTGCCAGCAGCTTGGGAGGGGTAGCCTATAATTCACCCCTCCACTTT.

Regarding this clone: Distinct nucleotide sequences in the sample also encode this CDR3. The chain couples TRBV7-3 to TRBJ2-1; D call uncertain. CDR3 length: 14 amino acids. Germline CDR1 reads SGHTA; CDR2 reads FQGTGA. Between the trimmed V and J ends, which lost 3 bases and 7 bases, there was a span of 13 bases. CDR3 protein: CASSLPGGWNEQFF. The CDR3 nucleotides are TGTGCCAGCAGCTTGCCGGGTGGATGGAATGAGCAGTTCTTC.

V usage is TRBV5-4 and J usage is TRBJ2-7; TRBD2 might be the D (7 bases). Germline-derived CDR1 and CDR2 are SGHNT and YYREEE (reference sequence). The CDR3 runs 17 residues. Trimming cost V 0 bases and J 4 bases, with 20 bases left between them. The CDR3 coding sequence is TGTGCCAGCAGCTTGGTTGGGCGGGGGCGACCGTCTTACGAGCAGTACTTC. It encodes CASSLVGRGRPSYEQYF. Supplemented by reference TRBV5-4 and TRBJ2-7, the full variable domain reads ETGVTQSPTHLIKTRGQQVTLRCSSQSGHNTVSWYQQALGQGPQFIFQYYREEENGRGNFPPRFSGLQFPNYSSELNVNALELDDSALYLCASSLVGRGRPSYEQYFGPGTRLTVT.

This chain uses TRBV5-4 with TRBJ2-7; the D is unclear. V was pared by 0 bases and J by 4 bases, with 14 bases between. The germline CDR1 and CDR2 sequences are SGHNT and YYREEE (reference sequence). The CDR3 runs to 15 residues. The CDR3 sequence: CASSLDMAVGYEQYF. In nucleotides, the CDR3 is TGTGCCAGCAGCTTGGACATGGCAGTCGGGTACGAGCAGTACTTC.

This clone occurred once. This rearrangement joins TRBV10-3 to TRBJ2-1; D gene ambiguous. V shed 10 bases and J shed 3 bases, with 10 bases lying between them. This CDR3 has 12 residues. The germline V gene has CDR1 ENHRY and CDR2 SYGVKD. In nucleotides, the CDR3 is TGTGCCACAGGACCAGACTACAATGAGCAGTTCTTC. As protein: CATGPDYNEQFF.

This chain connects TRBV4-1 to TRBJ2-1, with D possibly being TRBD2 (6 bases). This CDR3 is 17 amino acids long. Between the trimmed V and J ends, which lost 1 base and 0 bases, there was a span of 13 bases. Germline values: CDR1 MGHRA, CDR2 YSYEKL. This CDR3 is CASSQARGVSSYNEQFF. The CDR3 DNA reads TGCGCCAGCAGCCAAGCTCGCGGGGTTAGCTCCTACAATGAGCAGTTCTTC.

The chain combines TRBV6-1 with TRBJ1-1; 8 bases map to TRBD1. This CDR3 has 15 residues. The germline gives CDR1 MNHNS, CDR2 SASEGT. Unmatched junction bases numbered 8, after V lost 4 bases and J lost 4 bases. CDR3 coding DNA: TGTGCCAGCAGTGTCCTAGACAGGGGAGGCACTGAAGCTTTCTTT. It codes for CASSVLDRGGTEAFF.